A selection of T cell receptor beta chains follows, all from one sample in a study of blood T cell repertoires in COVID-19. The table came from immunoSEQ multiplex PCR; TCRdb's copy has only in-frame clones and leaves some out. The sample lists approximately 160,000 clones, 84% occurring once. The sequencing input was PBMCs or T cells enriched from blood (not recorded which). These receptors were collected from a woman between 45 and 65 years old who had recovered from COVID-19. Each CDR3 is given with its conserved first and last residue. D genes are given only for firm matches. Clone sizes are given selectively: once, few, many, or a class where the clone is expanded.

D | J | size | V | DNA | CDR3
TRBD1 | TRBJ2-1 | - | TRBV10-3 | TGTGCCATCACCAAAGGGACAGGGACAGGGGGTAATGAGCAGTTCTTC | CAITKGTGTGGNEQFF
- | TRBJ1-2 | - | TRBV3-1/TRBV3-2 | TGTGCCAGCAGCCAAGATTATTCGACAATAATCTACACCTTC | CASSQDYSTIIYTF
- | TRBJ1-2 | - | TRBV7-8 | TGTGCCAGCAGCTTAGAAGCAGGGGAGTGGAGAGGCTACACCTTC | CASSLEAGEWRGYTF
TRBD1 | TRBJ1-2 | - | TRBV18 | TGTGCCAGCTCACCAGTTTCTTCGCGACAGGGATTTAATGGCTACACCTTC | CASSPVSSRQGFNGYTF
- | TRBJ1-3 | few | TRBV11-2 | TGTGCCAGCAGCTCGCTCAGGGGACGAAACACCATATATTTT | CASSSLRGRNTIYF
TRBD1 | TRBJ1-2 | - | TRBV18 | TGTGCCAGCTCACAGGACAGGGGGCAAGGCTACACCTTC | CASSQDRGQGYTF
- | TRBJ2-5 | once | TRBV7-6 | TGTGCCAGCAGTTCTTTGTCGGGCGGAGGCCAAGAGACCCAGTACTTC | CASSSLSGGGQETQYF
- | TRBJ2-1 | - | TRBV6-6 | TGTGCCAGCAGCCGCAGCGGTCACTTCGACAATGAGCAGTTCTTC | CASSRSGHFDNEQFF
TRBD1 | TRBJ1-2 | - | TRBV5-1 | TGCGCCAGCAGCTTACCCTCGGACAGGGGAGATGGCTACACCTTC | CASSLPSDRGDGYTF
- | TRBJ2-2 | few | TRBV7-6 | TGTGCCAGCAGTCGAACAGGAAAATCAGGCCGGGAGCTGTTTTTT | CASSRTGKSGRELFF
- | TRBJ2-2 | - | TRBV9 | TGTGCCAGCAGCGTAGGTTTCGGCACCGGGGAGCTGTTTTTT | CASSVGFGTGELFF
TRBD1 | TRBJ2-7 | - | TRBV3-1/TRBV3-2 | TGTGCCAGCAGCCAAGTTTCAGGGACAGGTTACGAGCAGTACTTC | CASSQVSGTGYEQYF
- | TRBJ1-1 | - | TRBV20-1 | TGCAGTGCAACAGTGAACACTGAAGCTTTCTTT | CSATVNTEAFF
- | TRBJ1-1 | - | TRBV19 | TGTGCCAGTAGCAGGGGACCGTATTACACTGAAGCTTTCTTT | CASSRGPYYTEAFF
- | TRBJ2-6 | - | TRBV5-1 | TGCGCCAGCAGCTTGGTTAACCAGGGCTCTGGGGCCAACGTCCTGACTTTC | CASSLVNQGSGANVLTF
- | TRBJ1-4 | - | TRBV18 | TGTGCCAGCTCCGGACAGGAAAAACTGTTTTTT | CASSGQEKLFF
- | TRBJ1-3 | - | TRBV15 | TGTGCCACCAGCAGCGGAGCTGGAAACACCATATATTTT | CATSSGAGNTIYF
- | TRBJ2-3 | - | TRBV30 | TGTGCCTGGAGTTTAGGACTCGGAAAGCCGGATACGCAGTATTTT | CAWSLGLGKPDTQYF
TRBD1 | TRBJ2-2 | few | TRBV28 | TGTGCCAGCAGTTTGCTGGGACAGACCTGGAGCGGGGAGCTGTTTTTT | CASSLLGQTWSGELFF
- | TRBJ1-1 | - | TRBV28 | TGTGCCAGCAGTTTGGTCCGGGCGGGAGGAACTGAAGCTTTCTTT | CASSLVRAGGTEAFF
TRBD2 | TRBJ2-1 | - | TRBV7-2 | TGTGCCAGCAGCGAGACCAGCGGGGGGTACAATGAGCAGTTCTTC | CASSETSGGYNEQFF
TRBD2 | TRBJ2-1 | - | TRBV9 | TGTGCCAGCAGCGTAGGGGTAGCGGGAGAGTATGAGCAGTTCTTC | CASSVGVAGEYEQFF
- | TRBJ1-1 | once | TRBV7-9 | TGTGCCAGCTCCCCAGAAAACCCATGGAGGCCTGAAGCTTTCTTT | CASSPENPWRPEAFF
- | TRBJ2-3 | - | TRBV24-1 | TGTGCCACCAGTGATAGCGGAGTGACGGGTGAAGATACGCAGTATTTT | CATSDSGVTGEDTQYF
TRBD1 | TRBJ1-6 | - | TRBV3-1/TRBV3-2 | TGTGCCAGCAGCCTCAAGGGGACAGGGAATTCACCCCTCCACTTT | CASSLKGTGNSPLHF
TRBD2 | TRBJ2-7 | - | TRBV19 | TGTGCCAGCGCCCCTGGCGGGAGATTCTACGAGCAGTACTTC | CASAPGGRFYEQYF
- | TRBJ1-1 | many | TRBV10-3 | TGTGCCATCAGTGAAACCCCGGGAAGGCAGGCTGAAGCTTTCTTT | CAISETPGRQAEAFF
- | TRBJ2-2 | - | TRBV19 | TGTGCCAGTAGTAGCCAGGGGGGCACCGGGGAGCTGTTTTTT | CASSSQGGTGELFF
TRBD1 | TRBJ1-1 | - | TRBV2 | TGTGCCAGATTAACAGGGACGGGGATGGCAGGGGGTGTAGCTTTCTTT | CARLTGTGMAGGVAFF
- | TRBJ2-7 | - | TRBV11-1 | TGTGCCAGCAGCTTAACTGGCGGGATCCCCTCCTACGAGCAGTACTTC | CASSLTGGIPSYEQYF
- | TRBJ2-1 | once | TRBV12-3/TRBV12-4 | TGTGCCAGCACCCCCGGTAATGAGCAGTTCTTC | CASTPGNEQFF
TRBD1 | TRBJ1-1 | - | TRBV3-1/TRBV3-2 | TGTGCCAGCAGCCGATCCGACAGGGGTACCACTGAAGCTTTCTTT | CASSRSDRGTTEAFF
- | TRBJ2-3 | - | TRBV19 | TGTGCCAGTAGTATTCGACTTAATACAGATACGCAGTATTTT | CASSIRLNTDTQYF
TRBD1 | TRBJ1-6 | few | TRBV3-1/TRBV3-2 | TGTGCCAGCAGCGATGGACAGGGGAGTTTACCCCTCCACTTT | CASSDGQGSLPLHF
TRBD2 | TRBJ2-7 | - | TRBV9 | TGTGCCAGCAGCGTAGGCGGGAGCTCCTACGAGCAGTACTTC | CASSVGGSSYEQYF
- | TRBJ1-4 | - | TRBV7-9 | TGTGCCAGCAGCACGGGACTTTCAACTAATGAAAAACTGTTTTTT | CASSTGLSTNEKLFF
- | TRBJ1-3 | - | TRBV7-3 | TGTGCCAGCAGCTTATATTCAGGGTCTGGAAACACCATATATTTT | CASSLYSGSGNTIYF
TRBD1 | TRBJ1-5 | - | TRBV7-8 | TGTGCCAGCAGCCCAGGGACAGGGTTGGATCAGCCCCAGCATTTT | CASSPGTGLDQPQHF
- | TRBJ2-7 | - | TRBV5-1 | TGCGCCAGCAGCTTGCCGCTAGCCTACGAGCAGTACTTC | CASSLPLAYEQYF
- | TRBJ1-1 | - | TRBV9 | TGTGCCAGCAGCGCCGCAGGCTCCTTCTTGAACACTGAAGCTTTCTTT | CASSAAGSFLNTEAFF
TRBD1 | TRBJ2-1 | - | TRBV9 | TGTGCCAGCAGCGCGGGACAGGGGGCCGGCAATGAGCAGTTCTTC | CASSAGQGAGNEQFF
- | TRBJ1-3 | - | TRBV6-5 | TGTGCCAGCAGGGCAGGGTTTTCCTCTGGAAACACCATATATTTT | CASRAGFSSGNTIYF
TRBD2 | TRBJ2-5 | - | TRBV29-1 | TGCAGCGTCGACGGACTAGCGGCCGACCAGACCCAGTACTTC | CSVDGLAADQTQYF
- | TRBJ1-6 | - | TRBV27 | TGTGCCAGCAGTCCCAGACAGGCCACCACCTATAATTCACCCCTCCACTTT | CASSPRQATTYNSPLHF
TRBD1 | TRBJ1-4 | - | TRBV5-4 | TGTGCCAGCAGCCAGGGGGGATCTAATGAAAAACTGTTTTTT | CASSQGGSNEKLFF
- | TRBJ1-2 | - | TRBV28 | TGTGCCAGCAGTTTAACAGAGGCCTCGGGAGGCTACACCTTC | CASSLTEASGGYTF
- | TRBJ1-4 | - | TRBV5-1 | TGCGCCAGCAGCCACAGACAGAATGAAAAACTGTTTTTT | CASSHRQNEKLFF